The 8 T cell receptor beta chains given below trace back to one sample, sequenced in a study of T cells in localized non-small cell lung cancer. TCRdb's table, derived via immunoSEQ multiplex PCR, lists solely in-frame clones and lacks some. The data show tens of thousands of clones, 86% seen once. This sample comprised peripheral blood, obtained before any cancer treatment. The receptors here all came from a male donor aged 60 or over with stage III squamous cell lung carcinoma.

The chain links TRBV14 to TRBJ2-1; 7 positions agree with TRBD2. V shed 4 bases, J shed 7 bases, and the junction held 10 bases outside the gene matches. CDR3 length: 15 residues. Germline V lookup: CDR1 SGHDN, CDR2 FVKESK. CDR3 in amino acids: CASSPGGTPPNEQFF. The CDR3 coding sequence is TGTGCCAGCAGCCCCGGGGGGACCCCCCCAAATGAGCAGTTCTTC.

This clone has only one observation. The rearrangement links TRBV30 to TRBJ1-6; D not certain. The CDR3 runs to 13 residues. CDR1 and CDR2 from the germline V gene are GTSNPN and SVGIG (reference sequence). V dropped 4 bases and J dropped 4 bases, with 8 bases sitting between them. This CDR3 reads CAWTDGYNSPLHF. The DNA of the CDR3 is TGTGCCTGGACCGACGGTTATAATTCACCCCTCCACTTT.

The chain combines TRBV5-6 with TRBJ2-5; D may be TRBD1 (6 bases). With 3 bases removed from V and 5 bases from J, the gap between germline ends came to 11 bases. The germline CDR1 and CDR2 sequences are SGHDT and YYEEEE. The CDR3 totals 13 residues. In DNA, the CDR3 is TGTGCCAGCAGCTCAACAGGGTTTGAGACCCAGTACTTC. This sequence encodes CASSSTGFETQYF.

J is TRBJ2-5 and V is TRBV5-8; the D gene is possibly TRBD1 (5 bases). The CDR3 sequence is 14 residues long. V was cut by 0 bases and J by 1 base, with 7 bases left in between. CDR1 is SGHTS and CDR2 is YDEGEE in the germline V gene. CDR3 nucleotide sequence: TGTGCCAGCAGCTTGGGGACATTCCAAGAGACCCAGTACTTC. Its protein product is CASSLGTFQETQYF.

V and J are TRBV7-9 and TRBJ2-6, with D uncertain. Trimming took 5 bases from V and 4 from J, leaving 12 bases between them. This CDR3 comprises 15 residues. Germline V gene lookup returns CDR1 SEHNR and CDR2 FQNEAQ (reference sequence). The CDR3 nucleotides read TGTGCCAGCAGCCAAGGTGGAGTCGGGGCCAACGTCCTGACTTTC. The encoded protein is CASSQGGVGANVLTF.

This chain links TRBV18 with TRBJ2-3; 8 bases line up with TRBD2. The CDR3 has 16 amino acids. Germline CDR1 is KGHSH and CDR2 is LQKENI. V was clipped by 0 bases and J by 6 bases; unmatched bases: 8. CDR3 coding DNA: TGTGCCAGCTCACCACCGGGGACTAGTGAAGCCGATACGCAGTATTTT. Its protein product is CASSPPGTSEADTQYF.

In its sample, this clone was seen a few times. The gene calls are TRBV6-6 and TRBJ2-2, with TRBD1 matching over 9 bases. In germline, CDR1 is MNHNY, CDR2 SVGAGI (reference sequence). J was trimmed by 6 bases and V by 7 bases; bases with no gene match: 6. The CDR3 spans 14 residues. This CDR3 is CASTLDRGPGELFF. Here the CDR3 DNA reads TGTGCCAGCACCCTGGACAGGGGACCCGGGGAGCTGTTTTTT.

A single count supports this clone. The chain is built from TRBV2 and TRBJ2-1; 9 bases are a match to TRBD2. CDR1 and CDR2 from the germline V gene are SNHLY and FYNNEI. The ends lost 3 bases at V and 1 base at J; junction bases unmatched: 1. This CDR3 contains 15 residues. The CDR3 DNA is TGTGCCAGCAGTGATAGCGGGGGATCCTACAATGAGCAGTTCTTC. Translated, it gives CASSDSGGSYNEQFF.